This is a list of T cell receptor beta chains from one sample in a study of T-cell reconstitution after alpha-beta-depleted transplantation in children. TCRdb reprocessed the PCR reads with MiXCR, giving one entry per CDR3 protein. Here the sample spans 300,000 to 350,000 distinct CDR3 sequences, around 15% being singletons. The sequences come from PBMCs, mostly from graft donor cells, collected 360 days after TCRalphabeta/CD19-depleted stem cell transplant. The receptors were gathered from a male patient aged 2-9 years who had a stem cell transplant for acute lymphoblastic leukemia, so the T cells may come from the graft donor. Each CDR3 is given with its conserved first and last residue. A D gene is named only where the DNA matches it firmly. Size is omitted from some rows. Given values are once, few, many or a class for expanded clones.

j_gene,abundance,v_gene,d_gene,CDR3aa,CDR3nt
TRBJ2-7,.,TRBV3-1,.,CASCRGITHSYEQYF,TGTGCCTCCTGCCGTGGGATCACTCACTCCTACGAGCAGTACTTC
TRBJ2-1,.,TRBV24-1,TRBD2,CATSDGVAGRRQFF,TGTGCCACCAGTGATGGGGTAGCGGGGCGCAGGCAGTTCTTC
TRBJ1-1,few,TRBV20-1,TRBD1,CSVRPGTANTEAFF,TGCAGTGTAAGACCGGGGACAGCGAACACTGAAGCTTTCTTT
TRBJ1-5,few,TRBV20-1,.,CSAREGWSNQPQHF,TGCAGTGCTAGAGAGGGTTGGAGCAATCAGCCCCAGCATTTT
TRBJ1-1,.,TRBV7-9,.,CASRSGANTEAFF,TGTGCCAGCAGGTCCGGGGCGAACACTGAAGCTTTCTTT
TRBJ1-5,.,TRBV10-2,.,CASSDRQGNQPQHF,TGCGCCAGCAGTGATAGACAGGGCAATCAGCCCCAGCATTTT
TRBJ2-1,.,TRBV27,.,CASSVTPAPYNEQFF,TGTGCCAGCAGTGTTACTCCCGCCCCCTACAATGAGCAGTTCTTC
TRBJ2-7,few,TRBV12-3/TRBV12-4,.,CASSLWLAHTYEQYF,TGTGCCAGCAGTTTATGGCTAGCGCACACCTACGAGCAGTACTTC
TRBJ2-7,.,TRBV5-1,.,CASSPTPDTSYEQYF,TGCGCCAGCAGCCCGACCCCCGACACTAGCTACGAGCAGTACTTC
TRBJ1-6,.,TRBV4-3,.,CASSPTVHNSPLHF,TGCGCCAGCAGCCCGACAGTTCATAATTCACCCCTCCACTTT
TRBJ2-5,many,TRBV5-1,.,CASSESGYQETQYF,TGCGCCAGCAGCGAGTCAGGGTACCAAGAGACCCAGTACTTC
TRBJ2-3,many,TRBV7-3,.,CASSLYGVDGYTDTQYF,TGTGCCAGCAGCTTATACGGAGTAGACGGTTACACAGATACGCAGTATTTT
TRBJ1-5,.,TRBV10-3,.,CAIRDYSNQPQHF,TGTGCCATCAGAGACTATAGCAATCAGCCCCAGCATTTT
TRBJ1-2,.,TRBV28,TRBD1,CASSLASGGAVYGYTF,TGTGCCAGCAGTTTAGCCTCAGGGGGCGCCGTCTATGGCTACACCTTC
TRBJ1-1,few,TRBV27,.,CASLLQGALNTEAFF,TGTGCCAGCCTTCTACAGGGAGCCCTGAACACTGAAGCTTTCTTT
TRBJ2-7,.,TRBV4-1,TRBD1,CASSQEGAGGAYEQYF,TGCGCCAGCAGCCAAGAAGGGGCAGGGGGTGCCTACGAGCAGTACTTC
TRBJ2-1,.,TRBV3-1,.,CASSQQRVSYNEQFF,TGTGCCAGCAGCCAACAGCGGGTCTCCTACAATGAGCAGTTCTTC
TRBJ2-2,.,TRBV12-3/TRBV12-4,.,CASRPAGITGELFF,TGTGCCAGCAGGCCGGCAGGGATCACCGGGGAGCTGTTTTTT
TRBJ2-2,.,TRBV12-3/TRBV12-4,TRBD2,CASSLGGLAGGPGTGELFF,TGTGCCAGCAGTTTAGGTGGGCTAGCGGGAGGGCCGGGCACCGGGGAGCTGTTTTTT
TRBJ1-2,.,TRBV10-3,.,CAISRGQGNVYGYTF,TGTGCCATCAGCCGCGGGCAGGGAAATGTGTATGGCTACACCTTC
TRBJ2-2,.,TRBV7-8,TRBD1,CASSFSRGLNTGELFF,TGTGCCAGCAGCTTCTCCAGGGGGCTGAACACCGGGGAGCTGTTTTTT
TRBJ1-2,.,TRBV3-1,TRBD1,CATSQQVPWTGPRGYTF,TGTGCCACCAGCCAGCAGGTCCCTTGGACAGGGCCGCGGGGCTACACCTTC
TRBJ1-1,.,TRBV20-1,.,CRARREGDTEAFF,TGCAGGGCCCGACGGGAGGGAGACACTGAAGCTTTCTTT
TRBJ2-5,few,TRBV10-3,TRBD1,CAISVTGGFAETQYF,TGTGCCATCAGTGTCACAGGGGGGTTCGCGGAGACCCAGTACTTC
TRBJ2-2,.,TRBV20-1,TRBD1,CSALTGPNTGELFF,TGCAGTGCCTTGACAGGGCCTAACACCGGGGAGCTGTTTTTT
TRBJ1-1,once,TRBV30,TRBD1,CAWSVEGTVNTEAFF,TGTGCCTGGAGTGTAGAGGGGACAGTGAACACTGAAGCTTTCTTT
TRBJ2-3,few,TRBV25-1,.,CASSPGMGFTDTQYF,TGTGCCAGCAGTCCGGGGATGGGTTTCACAGATACGCAGTATTTT
TRBJ2-7,.,TRBV4-3,.,CASSRTLGYEQYF,TGCGCCAGTTCCAGGACTCTCGGGTACGAGCAGTACTTC
TRBJ2-2,once,TRBV12-3/TRBV12-4,.,CASTPPRDFRTGELFF,TGTGCCAGCACCCCACCCCGGGACTTCCGCACCGGGGAGCTGTTTTTT
TRBJ1-1,.,TRBV5-1,.,CASSAGHREAFF,TGCGCCAGCAGCGCCGGACATCGGGAAGCTTTCTTT
TRBJ2-1,few,TRBV28,TRBD2,CASSGTSAYNEQFF,TGTGCCAGCAGTGGGACTAGCGCGTACAATGAGCAGTTCTTC
TRBJ2-2,many,TRBV29-1,.,CSVVERTGELFF,TGCAGCGTTGTAGAGCGGACCGGGGAGCTGTTTTTT
TRBJ2-5,few,TRBV9,.,CASSVGGPGTQYF,TGTGCCAGCAGCGTTGGAGGCCCGGGGACCCAGTACTTC
TRBJ2-1,.,TRBV5-1,TRBD2,CASSLGEGLAWDEQFF,TGCGCCAGCAGCTTGGGGGAAGGACTAGCGTGGGATGAGCAGTTCTTC
TRBJ2-2,few,TRBV27,TRBD2,CASTLVPGLAGRDTGELFF,TGTGCCAGCACCCTTGTACCGGGACTAGCGGGTCGAGACACCGGGGAGCTGTTTTTT
TRBJ2-1,.,TRBV29-1,TRBD2,CSVGGPGLAASYNEQFF,TGCAGCGTTGGGGGTCCGGGACTAGCGGCCTCCTACAATGAGCAGTTCTTC
TRBJ2-3,.,TRBV5-1,TRBD2,CASSLLAGKGTDTQYF,TGCGCCAGCAGCCTCTTAGCGGGAAAGGGCACAGATACGCAGTATTTT
TRBJ2-1,many,TRBV7-9,TRBD2,CASDKAGGVSEQFF,TGTGCCAGCGACAAAGCGGGAGGTGTTAGTGAGCAGTTCTTC
TRBJ2-1,few,TRBV4-3,.,CASSQDIGLGNEQFF,TGCGCCAGCAGCCAAGATATAGGCCTGGGCAATGAGCAGTTCTTC
TRBJ2-7,many,TRBV12-3/TRBV12-4,TRBD2,CASSLVAGVFHEQYF,TGTGCCAGCAGTTTGGTAGCGGGAGTTTTCCACGAGCAGTACTTC
TRBJ2-1,many,TRBV12-3/TRBV12-4,TRBD2,CASSLAGNEQFF,TGTGCCAGCAGCCTAGCGGGCAATGAGCAGTTCTTC
TRBJ2-7,few,TRBV27,TRBD2,CASSHGTSDPRGREQYF,TGTGCCAGCAGCCACGGGACTAGCGATCCCCGGGGACGCGAGCAGTACTTC
TRBJ2-7,.,TRBV15,.,CATSRDLYEQYF,TGTGCCACCAGCAGAGACCTCTACGAGCAGTACTTC
TRBJ2-1,.,TRBV9,TRBD2,CASSVGGGSSYNEQFF,TGTGCCAGCAGCGTAGGGGGCGGGAGCTCCTACAATGAGCAGTTCTTC
TRBJ2-4,.,TRBV2,TRBD2,CASTKGLAGYVQYF,TGTGCCAGCACAAAGGGACTAGCGGGGTACGTTCAGTACTTC
TRBJ2-7,many,TRBV3-1,.,CASSQSVEQYF,TGTGCCAGCAGCCAATCAGTCGAGCAGTACTTC
TRBJ2-7,.,TRBV6-2/TRBV6-3,TRBD2,CASSDPGLESEQYF,TGTGCCAGCAGTGACCCGGGACTAGAGTCCGAGCAGTACTTC
TRBJ2-1,.,TRBV20-1,.,CSATGGPGVVNEQFF,TGCAGTGCGACTGGGGGGCCAGGGGTCGTGAATGAGCAGTTCTTC
TRBJ1-2,.,TRBV4-1,.,CASSQDRAVYGYTF,TGCGCCAGCAGCCAAGATAGGGCGGTCTATGGCTACACCTTC
TRBJ2-4,few,TRBV10-2,.,CASSDSGVAKNIQYF,TGCGCCAGCAGTGACTCAGGGGTGGCCAAAAACATTCAGTACTTC
TRBJ2-5,.,TRBV7-3,.,CASSTGRLGETQYF,TGTGCCAGCAGCACCGGACGATTGGGAGAGACCCAGTACTTC
TRBJ2-5,few,TRBV11-1,TRBD2,CASSLGRVGTSGRQETQYF,TGTGCCAGCAGCTTAGGCCGTGTTGGGACTAGCGGGAGACAAGAGACCCAGTACTTC
TRBJ1-1,few,TRBV11-2,.,CASSSSGFANTEAFF,TGTGCCAGCAGCTCCTCAGGGTTCGCGAACACTGAAGCTTTCTTT